This paragraph reports one TCR beta chain. V shed 1 base and J shed 2 bases, with 12 bases lying between them. Germline V CDR1 and CDR2: SGHRS, YFSETQ. CDR3 length: 15 residues. The data stem from a study of blood T cell repertoires in COVID-19. Original methodology: Reference gene primer amplification in the assay estimated nucleated cell counts. Method: immunoSEQ multiplex PCR; TCRdb's copy keeps in-frame clones and lacks some. D and trimming come from the DNA, and the V and J calls and clone size come from that table. Among hundreds of thousands of clones, about four fifths were seen once, and the ten largest hold over 7.5%.

Sequencing input: peripheral blood. J is TRBJ1-1 and V is TRBV5-1; D possibly corresponds to TRBD1 (6 bases). This clonotype was sampled from a woman aged 80 or older with acute or convalescent COVID-19. CDR3 sequence (DNA): TGCGCCAGCAGCTTGACTAGACAGGCCAACACTGAAGCTTTCTTT. It encodes CASSLTRQANTEAFF. The whole variable domain, filled in from reference TRBV5-1 and TRBJ1-1, reads KAGVTQTPRYLIKTRGQQVTLSCSPISGHRSVSWYQQTPGQGLQFLFEYFSETQRNKGNFPGRFSGRQFSNSRSEMNVSTLELGDSALYLCASSLTRQANTEAFFGQGTRLTVV.